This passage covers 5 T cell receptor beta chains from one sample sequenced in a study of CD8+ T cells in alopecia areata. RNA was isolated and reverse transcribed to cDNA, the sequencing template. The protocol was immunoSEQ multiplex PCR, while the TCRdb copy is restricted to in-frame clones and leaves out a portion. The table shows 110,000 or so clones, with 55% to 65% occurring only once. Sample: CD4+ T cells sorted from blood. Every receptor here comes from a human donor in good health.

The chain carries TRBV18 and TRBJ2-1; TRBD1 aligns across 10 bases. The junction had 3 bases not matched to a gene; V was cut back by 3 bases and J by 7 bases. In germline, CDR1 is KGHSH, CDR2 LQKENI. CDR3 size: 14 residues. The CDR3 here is CASSPGTGENEQFF. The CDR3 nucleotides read TGTGCCAGCTCACCGGGGACAGGGGAGAATGAGCAGTTCTTC.

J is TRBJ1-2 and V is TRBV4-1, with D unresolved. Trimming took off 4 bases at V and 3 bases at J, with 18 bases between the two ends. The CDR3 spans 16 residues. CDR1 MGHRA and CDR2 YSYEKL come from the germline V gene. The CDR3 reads CASSPGRARSHYGYTF. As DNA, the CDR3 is TGCGCCAGCAGCCCCGGAAGGGCTAGGAGCCACTATGGCTACACCTTC.

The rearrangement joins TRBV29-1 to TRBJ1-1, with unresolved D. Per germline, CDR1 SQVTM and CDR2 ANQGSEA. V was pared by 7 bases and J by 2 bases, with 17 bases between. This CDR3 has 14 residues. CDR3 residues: CSGGPGKSNTEAFF. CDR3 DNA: TGCAGCGGTGGCCCGGGGAAATCTAACACTGAAGCTTTCTTT.

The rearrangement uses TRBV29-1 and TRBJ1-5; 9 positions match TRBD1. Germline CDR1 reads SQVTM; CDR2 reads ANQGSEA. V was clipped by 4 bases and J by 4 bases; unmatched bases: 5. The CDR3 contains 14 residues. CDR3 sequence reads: CSVAGQGNNQPQHF. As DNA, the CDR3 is TGCAGCGTTGCGGGACAGGGTAATAATCAGCCCCAGCATTTT.

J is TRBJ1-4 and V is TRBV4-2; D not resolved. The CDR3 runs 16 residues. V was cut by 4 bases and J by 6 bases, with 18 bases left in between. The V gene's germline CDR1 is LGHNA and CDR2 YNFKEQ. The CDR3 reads CASSRTRTHGDEKLFF. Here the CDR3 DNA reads TGTGCCAGCAGCCGTACAAGGACCCATGGCGATGAAAAACTGTTTTTT.